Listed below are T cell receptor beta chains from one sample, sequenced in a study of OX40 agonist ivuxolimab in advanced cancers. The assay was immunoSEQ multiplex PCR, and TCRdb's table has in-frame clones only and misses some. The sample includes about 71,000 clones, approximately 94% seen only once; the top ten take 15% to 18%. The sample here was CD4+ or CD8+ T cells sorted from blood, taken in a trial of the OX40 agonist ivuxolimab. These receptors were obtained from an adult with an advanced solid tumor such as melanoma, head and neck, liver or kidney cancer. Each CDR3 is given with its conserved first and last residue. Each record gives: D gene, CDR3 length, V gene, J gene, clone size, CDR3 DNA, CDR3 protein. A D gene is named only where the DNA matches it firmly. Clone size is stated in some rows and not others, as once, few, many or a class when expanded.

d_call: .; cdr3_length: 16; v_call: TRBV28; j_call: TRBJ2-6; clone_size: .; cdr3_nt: TGTGCCAGCAGTGATACTTGGGGCGCTGGGGCCAACGTCCTGACTTTC; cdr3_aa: CASSDTWGAGANVLTF
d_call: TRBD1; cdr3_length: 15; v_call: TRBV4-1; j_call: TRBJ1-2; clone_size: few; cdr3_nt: TGCGCCAGCAGCCAAGAGACAGGGGTGGGGTATGGCTACACCTTC; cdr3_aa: CASSQETGVGYGYTF
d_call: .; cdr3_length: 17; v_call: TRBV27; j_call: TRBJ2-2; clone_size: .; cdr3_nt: TGTGCCAGCAGTTTTGCATCCGGAATAACGAACACCGGGGAGCTGTTTTTT; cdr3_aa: CASSFASGITNTGELFF
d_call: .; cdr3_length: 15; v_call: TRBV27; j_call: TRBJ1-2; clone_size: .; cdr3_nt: TGTGCCAGCAGTTCCGGGGGGATACATAACTATGGCTACACCTTC; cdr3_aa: CASSSGGIHNYGYTF
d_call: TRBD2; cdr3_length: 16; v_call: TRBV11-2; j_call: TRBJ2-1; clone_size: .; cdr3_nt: TGTGCCAGCAGCTTAGAGGCTAGCGGATTATACAATGAGCAGTTCTTC; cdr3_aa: CASSLEASGLYNEQFF
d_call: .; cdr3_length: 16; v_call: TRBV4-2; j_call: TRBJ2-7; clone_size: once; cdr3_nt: TGTGCCAGCAGCCAAGAGGCCCAGGGATACGTAGGCGAGCAGTACTTC; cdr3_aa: CASSQEAQGYVGEQYF
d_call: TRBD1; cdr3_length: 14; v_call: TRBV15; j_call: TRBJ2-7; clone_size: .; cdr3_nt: TGTGCCACCAGCCCCCGACAGGGTACCTACGAGCAGTACTTC; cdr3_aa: CATSPRQGTYEQYF
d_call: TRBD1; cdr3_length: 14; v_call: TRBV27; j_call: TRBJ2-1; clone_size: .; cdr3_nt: TGTGCCAGCAGTTTAGGGACAGGGGTCAATGAGCAGTTCTTC; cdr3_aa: CASSLGTGVNEQFF
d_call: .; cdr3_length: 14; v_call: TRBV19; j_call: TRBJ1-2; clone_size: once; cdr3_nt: TGTGCCAGTAGTATAGGGGTTGGGAACTATGGCTACACCTTC; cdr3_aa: CASSIGVGNYGYTF
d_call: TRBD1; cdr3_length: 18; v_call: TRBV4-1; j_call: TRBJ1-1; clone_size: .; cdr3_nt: TGCGCCAGCAGCCAAGATCCGGTTTCGAGGGGGCCCGGCACTGAAGCTTTCTTT; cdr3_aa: CASSQDPVSRGPGTEAFF
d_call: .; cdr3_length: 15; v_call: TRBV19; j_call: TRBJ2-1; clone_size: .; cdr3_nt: TGTGCCAGTAGCCCCGGGGGGCTCCTATACAATGAGCAGTTCTTC; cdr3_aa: CASSPGGLLYNEQFF
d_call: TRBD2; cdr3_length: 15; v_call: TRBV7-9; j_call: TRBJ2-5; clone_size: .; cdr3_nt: TGTGCCAGCAGCTTAGCGGGAGGGTACCAAGAGACCCAGTACTTC; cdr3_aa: CASSLAGGYQETQYF
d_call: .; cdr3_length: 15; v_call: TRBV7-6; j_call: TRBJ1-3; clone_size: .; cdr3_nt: TGTGCCAGCAGTCCCGACAGATCCTCTGGAAACACCATATATTTT; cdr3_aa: CASSPDRSSGNTIYF
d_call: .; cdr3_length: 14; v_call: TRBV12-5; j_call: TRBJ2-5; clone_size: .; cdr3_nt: TGTGCTAGTGGTTTGGTAGGTTCACAAGAGACCCAGTACTTC; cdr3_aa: CASGLVGSQETQYF
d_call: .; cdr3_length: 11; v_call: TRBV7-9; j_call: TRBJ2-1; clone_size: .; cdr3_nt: TGTGCCAGCAGCTTGTCGGATGAGCAGTTCTTC; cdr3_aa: CASSLSDEQFF
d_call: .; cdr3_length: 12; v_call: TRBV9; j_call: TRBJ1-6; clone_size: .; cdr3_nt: TGTGCCAGCAGCCTCCAAGGTTCACCCCTCCACTTT; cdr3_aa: CASSLQGSPLHF
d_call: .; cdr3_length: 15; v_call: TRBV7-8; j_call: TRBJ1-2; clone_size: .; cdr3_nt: TGTGCCAGCAGCTTAGGCCTATATTCGGACAGTGGTCACACCTTC; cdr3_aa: CASSLGLYSDSGHTF
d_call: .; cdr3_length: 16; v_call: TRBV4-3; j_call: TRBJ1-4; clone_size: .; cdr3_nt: TGCGCCAGCAGCCAAGATCGGTCGGGGCCGGCTGAAAAACTGTTTTTT; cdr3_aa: CASSQDRSGPAEKLFF
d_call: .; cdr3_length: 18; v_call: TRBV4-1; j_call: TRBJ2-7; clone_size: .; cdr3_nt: TGCGCCAGCAGCCAATACATCGTGGAGCAGTTGGGCTCCTACGAGCAGTACTTC; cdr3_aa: CASSQYIVEQLGSYEQYF
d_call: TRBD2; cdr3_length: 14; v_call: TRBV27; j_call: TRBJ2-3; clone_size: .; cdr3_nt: TGTGCCAGCAGTTTGGGGACTACCACAGATACGCAGTATTTT; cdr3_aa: CASSLGTTTDTQYF
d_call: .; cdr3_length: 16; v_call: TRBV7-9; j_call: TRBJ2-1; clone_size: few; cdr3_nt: TGTGCCAGCAGCCCCAGCCGAGGCAGGGGTTACAATGAGCAGTTCTTC; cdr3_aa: CASSPSRGRGYNEQFF
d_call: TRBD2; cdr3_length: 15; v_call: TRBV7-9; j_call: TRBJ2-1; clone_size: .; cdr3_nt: TGTGCCAGCAGCTCCTTGAGCGGGAGGAACAATGAGCAGTTCTTC; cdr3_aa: CASSSLSGRNNEQFF
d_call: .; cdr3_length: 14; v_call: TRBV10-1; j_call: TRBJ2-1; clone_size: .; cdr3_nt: TGCGCCAGCAGTGAGTCGCGAATTTGGCTTGAGCAGTTCTTC; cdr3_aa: CASSESRIWLEQFF
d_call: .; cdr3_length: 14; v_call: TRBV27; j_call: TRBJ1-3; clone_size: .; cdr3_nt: TGTGCCAGCAGTGCAACAGGGTACGGAAACACCATATATTTT; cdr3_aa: CASSATGYGNTIYF
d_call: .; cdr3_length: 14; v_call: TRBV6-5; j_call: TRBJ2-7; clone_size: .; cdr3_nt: TGTGCCAGCAGTACCGCGGTCTCGCCCTACGAGCAGTACTTC; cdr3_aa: CASSTAVSPYEQYF
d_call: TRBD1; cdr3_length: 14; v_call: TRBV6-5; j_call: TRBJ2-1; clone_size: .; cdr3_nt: TGTGCCAGCAGTTATCGGACAGGTTACAATGAGCAGTTCTTC; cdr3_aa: CASSYRTGYNEQFF
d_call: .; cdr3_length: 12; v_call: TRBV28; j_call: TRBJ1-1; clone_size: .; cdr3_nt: TGTGCCAGCAGTTTGATGACAACCGGCGCTTTCTTT; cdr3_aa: CASSLMTTGAFF
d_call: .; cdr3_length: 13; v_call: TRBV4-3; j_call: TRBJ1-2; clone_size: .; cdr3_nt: TGCGCCAGCAGCCCCGGTCTTAACTATGGCTACACCTTC; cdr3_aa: CASSPGLNYGYTF
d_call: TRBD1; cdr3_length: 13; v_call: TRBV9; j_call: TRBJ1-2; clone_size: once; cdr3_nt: TGTGCCAGCAGCGTATCGGGACAGTCGGGCTACACCTTC; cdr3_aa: CASSVSGQSGYTF
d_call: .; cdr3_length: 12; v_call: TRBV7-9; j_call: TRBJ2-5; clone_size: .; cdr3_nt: TGTGCCAGCAGCTTAGTTGCGGAGACCCAGTACTTC; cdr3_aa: CASSLVAETQYF
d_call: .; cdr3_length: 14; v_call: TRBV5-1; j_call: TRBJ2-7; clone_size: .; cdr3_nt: TGCGCCAGCAGCTTCGAGGGAGTCTCCCACGAGCAGTACTTC; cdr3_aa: CASSFEGVSHEQYF
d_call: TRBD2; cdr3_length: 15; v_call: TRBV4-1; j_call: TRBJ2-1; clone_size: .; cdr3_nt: TGCGCCAGCAGCCATGGACTAGCGGCCCACAATGAGCAGTTCTTC; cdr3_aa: CASSHGLAAHNEQFF
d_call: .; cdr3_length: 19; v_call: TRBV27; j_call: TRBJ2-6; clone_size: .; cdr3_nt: TGTGCCAGCAGCCGCACCCCGGGCCGGGGGAGCTCTGGGGCCAACGTCCTGACTTTC; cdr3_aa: CASSRTPGRGSSGANVLTF
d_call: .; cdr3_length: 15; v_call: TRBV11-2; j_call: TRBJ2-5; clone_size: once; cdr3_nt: TGTGCCAGCAGCTTTACCAGCGGGCTCCAAGAGACCCAGTACTTC; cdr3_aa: CASSFTSGLQETQYF
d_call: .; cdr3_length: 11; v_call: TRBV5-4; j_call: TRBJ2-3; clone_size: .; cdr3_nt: TGTGCCAGCAGCCAGTCCCGGGCGCAGTATTTT; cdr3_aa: CASSQSRAQYF
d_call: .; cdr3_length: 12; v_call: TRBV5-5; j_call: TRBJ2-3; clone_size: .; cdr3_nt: TGTGCCAGCAGCTCGGTCACAGATACGCAGTATTTT; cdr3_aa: CASSSVTDTQYF
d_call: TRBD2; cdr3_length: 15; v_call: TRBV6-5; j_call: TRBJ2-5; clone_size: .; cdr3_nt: TGTGCCAGCAGTTACTCTGGCGGGGGGCAGGAGACCCAGTACTTC; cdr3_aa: CASSYSGGGQETQYF